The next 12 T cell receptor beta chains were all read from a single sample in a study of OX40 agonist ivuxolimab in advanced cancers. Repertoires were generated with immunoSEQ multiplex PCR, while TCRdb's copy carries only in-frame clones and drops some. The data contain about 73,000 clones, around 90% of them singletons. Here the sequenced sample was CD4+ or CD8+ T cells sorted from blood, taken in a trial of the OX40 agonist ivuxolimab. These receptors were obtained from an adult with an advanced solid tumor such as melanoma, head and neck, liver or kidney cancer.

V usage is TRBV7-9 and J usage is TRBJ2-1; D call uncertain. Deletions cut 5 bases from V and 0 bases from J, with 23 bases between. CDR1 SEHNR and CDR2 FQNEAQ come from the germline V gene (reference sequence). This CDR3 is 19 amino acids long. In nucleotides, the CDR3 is TGTGCCAGCAGCCGAAAACCAACTGCTAGTGTGAGCTCCTACAATGAGCAGTTCTTC. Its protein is CASSRKPTASVSSYNEQFF.

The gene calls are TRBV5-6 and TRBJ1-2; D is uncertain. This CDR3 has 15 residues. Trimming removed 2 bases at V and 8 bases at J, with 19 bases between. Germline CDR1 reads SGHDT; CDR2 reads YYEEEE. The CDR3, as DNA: TGTGCCAGCAGCTTACCGGGATCGAGGGTGGGCGGCTACACCTTC. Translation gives CASSLPGSRVGGYTF.

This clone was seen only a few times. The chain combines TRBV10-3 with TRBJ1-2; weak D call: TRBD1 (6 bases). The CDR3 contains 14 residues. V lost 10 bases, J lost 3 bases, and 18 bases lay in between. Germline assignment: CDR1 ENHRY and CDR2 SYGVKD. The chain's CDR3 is CATRPGAGDYGYTF. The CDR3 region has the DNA TGTGCCACCCGTCCCGGGGCAGGGGACTATGGCTACACCTTC.

The DNA for the CDR3 is TGTGCCATCAGTGAGTCTCGAGGGGCGCGAGATACGCAGTATTTT. It encodes CAISESRGARDTQYF. The gene calls are TRBV10-3 and TRBJ2-3; D tentatively reads TRBD1 or TRBD2 (5 bases each). Per germline, CDR1 ENHRY and CDR2 SYGVKD. Trimming stripped 0 bases from V and 5 bases from J, with 12 bases between. The CDR3 loop spans 15 amino acids.

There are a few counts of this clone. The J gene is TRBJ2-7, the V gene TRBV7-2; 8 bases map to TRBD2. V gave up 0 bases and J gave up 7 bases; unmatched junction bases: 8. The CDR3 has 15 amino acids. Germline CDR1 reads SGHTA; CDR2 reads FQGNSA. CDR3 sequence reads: CASSLAVAGLEEQYF. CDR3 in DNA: TGTGCCAGCAGCTTAGCGGTAGCGGGATTGGAGGAGCAGTACTTC.

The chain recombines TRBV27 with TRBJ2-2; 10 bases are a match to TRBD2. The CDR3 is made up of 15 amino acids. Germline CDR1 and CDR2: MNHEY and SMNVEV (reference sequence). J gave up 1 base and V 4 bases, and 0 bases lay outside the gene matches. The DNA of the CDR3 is TGTGCCAGCAGTTGGACTAGCGGGAACACCGGGGAGCTGTTTTTT. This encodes CASSWTSGNTGELFF.

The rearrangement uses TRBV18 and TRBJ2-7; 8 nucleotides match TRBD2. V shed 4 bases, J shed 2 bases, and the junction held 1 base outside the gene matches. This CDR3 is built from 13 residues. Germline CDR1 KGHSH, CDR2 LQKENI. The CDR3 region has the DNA TGTGCCAGCTCACAAGCGGGGGCCTACGAGCAGTACTTC. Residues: CASSQAGAYEQYF.

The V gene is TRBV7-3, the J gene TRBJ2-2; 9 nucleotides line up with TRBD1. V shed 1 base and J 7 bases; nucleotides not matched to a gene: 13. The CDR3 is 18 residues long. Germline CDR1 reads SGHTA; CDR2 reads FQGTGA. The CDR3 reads CASSLIGQGFSGHGELFF. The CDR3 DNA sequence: TGTGCCAGCAGCTTAATCGGACAGGGGTTTTCAGGGCACGGGGAGCTGTTTTTT.

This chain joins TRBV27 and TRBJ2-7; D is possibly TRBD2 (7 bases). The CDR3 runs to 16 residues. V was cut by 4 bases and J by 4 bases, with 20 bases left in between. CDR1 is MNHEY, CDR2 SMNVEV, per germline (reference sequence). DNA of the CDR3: TGTGCCAGCAGTTCCCAATACTCGGGGGGCGGATACGAGCAGTACTTC. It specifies CASSSQYSGGGYEQYF.

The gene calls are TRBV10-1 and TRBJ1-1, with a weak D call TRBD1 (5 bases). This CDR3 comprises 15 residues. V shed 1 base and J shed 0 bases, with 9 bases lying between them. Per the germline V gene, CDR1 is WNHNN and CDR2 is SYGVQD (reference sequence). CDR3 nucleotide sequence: TGCGCCAGCAGTGAGTGGGGGGGGATGAACACTGAAGCTTTCTTT. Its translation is CASSEWGGMNTEAFF.

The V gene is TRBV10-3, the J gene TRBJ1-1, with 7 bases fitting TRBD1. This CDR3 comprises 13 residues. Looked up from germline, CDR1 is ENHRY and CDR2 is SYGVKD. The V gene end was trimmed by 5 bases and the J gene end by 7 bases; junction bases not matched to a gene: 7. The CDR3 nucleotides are TGTGCCATCAGTCGTGACAGGGAATATGAAGCTTTCTTT. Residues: CAISRDREYEAFF.

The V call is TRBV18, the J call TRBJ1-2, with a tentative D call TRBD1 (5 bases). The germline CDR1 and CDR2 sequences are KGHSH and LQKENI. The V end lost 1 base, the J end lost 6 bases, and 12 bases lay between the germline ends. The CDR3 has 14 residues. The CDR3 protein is CASSPRGREDGYTF. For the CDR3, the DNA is TGTGCCAGCTCACCACGGGGCAGGGAGGATGGCTACACCTTC.